This TCR beta chain originates from a study of shared clonotypes between healthy human individuals. The overall study: Used for every donor were three CD4 naive, three CD4 memory, two CD8 naive and one CD8 memory plate.

V trimming: 5 bases; J trimming: 8 bases; junction bases outside the gene matches: 13. The CDR3 runs 16 residues. The germline V gene encodes CDR1 MGHDK and CDR2 SYGVNS. The repertoire was sequenced with immunoSEQ multiplex PCR; TCRdb's copy has only in-frame clones and lacks some. Of 740,000 or so clones in the sample, more than 70% are singletons; the top ten hold around 1.8%. The source is a woman in her twenties or thirties in good health. The chain employs TRBV25-1 and TRBJ2-1; 9 bases are shared with TRBD2. The sample taken for sequencing was memory CD4+ T cells sorted from blood. The subset denotes: CD45RA-negative fraction. CDR3 nucleotide sequence: TGTGCCAGCAGTCCAACCCGTAGCGGGAGTGGAGATGAGCAGTTCTTC. It translates to CASSPTRSGSGDEQFF.